This T cell receptor beta chain originates from a study of T-cell memory formation after mild COVID-19 (dated by TCRdb to the early 2020s). In the study overall: Most TCR sequence clusters were specific to one of the two donors. In a couple of donors, T-cell clones that expanded and contracted after mild COVID-19 were followed by sequencing TCRalpha and TCRbeta repertoires longitudinally. Two young, previously healthy adult volunteers, one female and one male, were included in the cohort.

Sequenced on an Illumina NovaSeq 6000. Using 5'RACE with constant-segment primers, TCRalpha and TCRbeta cDNA libraries were constructed, with sample barcodes and unique molecular identifiers added in the process. Trizol reagent was used to extract RNA from every sample. The libraries were amplified in two PCR steps, and the second step added a second sample barcode and Illumina TruSeq adapters. Sequencing of the libraries was done on an Illumina NovaSeq, producing 2 x 150 bp paired-end reads. In the original analysis: With migec v1.2.7, reads were demultiplexed and then collapsed into UMI-guided consensus sequences. Using mixcr v2.1.11, UMI consensuses were aligned to TRA and TRB V and J templates and then assembled into clonotypes. Clonotypes were classified as expanded or contracted when called significant by both edgeR and NoisET, with noise models trained on biological replicates. edgeR calls used a false discovery rate-adjusted p below 0.01 and a log2 fold-change threshold of 1. As an exploratory analysis of dynamics, max-normalized trajectories of the 1000 most abundant clonotypes were examined by PCA with hierarchical clustering. Separately sequenced CD4+ and CD8+ repertoires were used to assign a CD4 or CD8 phenotype to each responding clone. TCRdb trimmed public reads at Q25 via fastp, called clones via MiXCR and kept in-frame beta chains. Rows are combined by CDR3 protein, so each entry shows the most common genes and DNA. The V and J calls shown here were made by TCRdb, not taken from the authors' results. For this sample there are hundreds of thousands of distinct CDR3 sequences; over 25% appear just once. The top ten clones comprise about 14% of the sample.

Ficoll-Paque density gradient centrifugation was used to isolate PBMCs. The paper as a whole reports these results and caveats: The second-wave clones that peaked on day 37 were not confirmed to be SARS-CoV-2 specific. Contracting CD4+ clones were found mainly in CM and EM memory subsets, while CD8+ clones were enriched in EMRA. Only a couple of mild cases were covered by the study, and larger cohorts that include severe cases with pre-infection samples were considered necessary. Clones contracting from day 15 to 85 had balanced CD4/CD8 phenotypes, while a second wave expanding from day 15 to 37 was biased towards CD4+. Some responding clones were found in pre-infection memory, which suggests that pre-existing cross-reactive memory T cells took part in the SARS-CoV-2 response.

The sample holds a few counts of this clonotype. Its antigen is unknown. One base away there is no much larger clone; base qualities are not given. CDR1 and CDR2 (SGHRS, YFSETQ) derive from the germline V gene. Including the terminal cysteine and phenylalanine, the CDR3 comprises 13 residues. Just CDR3 DNA is preserved here, 39 bases in frame from base 1. V loses 3 bases, J loses 3 bases, and the germline ends lie 10 bases apart. This chain is built from TRBV5-1 and TRBJ2-7, with an unclear D gene assignment. The TCR originated in an adult woman who had mild COVID-19 (a few samples of this study predate the infection). The sample titles of this study are shuffled in the database, so cell type and time point are left out; the donor was told from shared clones. Sequenced sample: PBMCs or a T cell subset sorted from them (not recorded which). This receptor carries the CDR3 CASSSHDGYEQYF. The DNA sequence reads TGCGCCAGCAGCTCACACGACGGCTACGAGCAGTACTTC.